These 16 T cell receptor beta chains were sequenced from one sample in a study of identical twins. MiXCR was run by TCRdb on the 5' RACE reads, yielding one entry per CDR3 protein. The top ten hold 4.3% of the sample, which has 600,000 to 800,000 distinct CDR3 sequences, 21% seen once. These data are also associated with another study on T cells expressing NK-cell markers.

Sequencing was done on a sample of PBMCs. The receptor source for this set is a woman aged 18-29 years in good health.

This clonotype was detected many times. The V call is TRBV20-1, the J call TRBJ2-5; D is possibly TRBD2 (5 bases). The V end lost 2 bases, the J end lost 5 bases, and 15 bases lay between the germline ends. Per germline, CDR1 DFQATT and CDR2 SNEGSKA (reference sequence). CDR3 size: 14 residues. The CDR3 protein is CSARYPGILETQYF. The CDR3 DNA reads TGCAGTGCTAGATACCCGGGGATATTGGAGACCCAGTACTTC.

This clonotype was counted only a few times. The V and J genes are TRBV3-1 and TRBJ2-2; D remains ambiguous. CDR3 length: 13 amino acids. CDR1 is LGHDT and CDR2 is YNNKEL in the germline V gene (reference sequence). With 3 bases removed from V and 0 bases from J, the gap between germline ends came to 2 bases. The CDR3 DNA is TGTGCCAGCAGCCATTCGAACACCGGGGAGCTGTTTTTT. It encodes CASSHSNTGELFF.

This clonotype occurred a few times. This sequence joins TRBV20-1 and TRBJ2-7; possibly TRBD1 or TRBD2 for D (5 bases each). This CDR3 region has 15 residues. Trimming left V 2 bases short and J 0 bases short, with 14 bases between. Germline lookup yields CDR1 DFQATT and CDR2 SNEGSKA (reference sequence). The CDR3 DNA reads TGCAGTGCTAGACCCCGGGGCAGACCCTCCTACGAGCAGTACTTC. This translates into CSARPRGRPSYEQYF.

With respect to this clonotype: A much larger clone is a single base away; this may be a read error. The chain carries TRBV7-2 and TRBJ2-1; D not certain. Germline-derived CDR1 and CDR2 are SGHTA and FQGNSA. This CDR3 has 13 residues. V was clipped by 1 base and J by 6 bases, with 7 bases between them. The CDR3 DNA sequence: TGTGCCAGCAGCTTAGACCCGGCCAATGAGCAGTTCTTC. Translated, it gives CASSLDPANEQFF.

This sequence joins TRBV20-1 and TRBJ2-3; 9 bases map to TRBD2. The V segment lost 7 bases and the J segment 3 bases; nucleotides outside the gene matches: 11. The CDR3 is 15 residues long. Germline values: CDR1 DFQATT, CDR2 SNEGSKA (reference sequence). The CDR3 here is CSVASGRRGTDTQYF. CDR3 nucleotides: TGCAGTGTGGCAAGCGGGAGGAGGGGGACAGATACGCAGTATTTT.

This clonotype has just a few counts. This chain uses TRBV10-2 with TRBJ1-2; TRBD1 agrees at 7 bases. The V gene's germline CDR1 is WSHSY and CDR2 SAAADI. J was trimmed by 4 bases and V by 0 bases; bases with no gene match: 5. This CDR3 has 15 residues. The chain's CDR3 is CASSESTGTPYGYTF. CDR3 in DNA: TGCGCCAGCAGTGAGTCGACAGGGACGCCCTATGGCTACACCTTC.

V usage is TRBV18 and J usage is TRBJ2-7, with a possible D match to TRBD1 (5 bases). Trimming took off 0 bases at V and 5 bases at J, with 14 bases between the two ends. CDR1 KGHSH and CDR2 LQKENI come from the germline V gene. CDR3 size: 15 residues. The CDR3 bases are TGTGCCAGCTCACCACCATCGCAGGGCGAGCACGAGCAGTACTTC. It yields the protein CASSPPSQGEHEQYF. Looking up the rest from reference TRBV18 and TRBJ2-7 gives the full variable domain: NAGVMQNPRHLVRRRGQEARLRCSPMKGHSHVYWYRQLPEEGLKFMVYLQKENIIDESGMPKERFSAEFPKEGPSILRIQQVVRGDSAAYFCASSPPSQGEHEQYFGPGTRLTVT.

The rearrangement joins TRBV6-1 to TRBJ1-1; tentatively, D is TRBD1 (5 bases). The CDR3 totals 13 residues. CDR1 is MNHNS and CDR2 is SASEGT in the germline V gene. V was shortened by 7 bases and J by 8 bases, with 17 bases between the two germline ends. The CDR3 nucleotides read TGTGCCAGCAAAGGAGGAACAGGCAGAGAAGCTTTCTTT. It is translated as CASKGGTGREAFF.

CDR3 nucleotides: TGTGCCAGCAGCCCAGGGGGGGGGCAGTGGAACACTGAAGCTTTCTTT. This translates into CASSPGGGQWNTEAFF. The rearrangement uses TRBV7-3 and TRBJ1-1, with 7 nucleotides matching TRBD1. This CDR3 has 16 amino acids. V trimming: 5 bases; J trimming: 1 base; junction bases outside the gene matches: 10. Germline-derived CDR1 and CDR2 are SGHTA and FQGTGA. The variable domain in full, completed from reference TRBV7-3 and TRBJ1-1, reads GAGVSQTPSNKVTEKGKYVELRCDPISGHTALYWYRQSLGQGPEFLIYFQGTGAADDSGLPNDRFFAVRPEGSVSTLKIQRTERGDSAVYLCASSPGGGQWNTEAFFGQGTRLTVV.

This clonotype was recorded many times. This rearrangement joins TRBV20-1 to TRBJ2-1; D unclear. This CDR3 region has 10 residues. Trimming took off 6 bases at V and 2 bases at J, with 2 bases between the two ends. CDR1 is DFQATT, CDR2 SNEGSKA, per germline (reference sequence). In nucleotides, the CDR3 is TGCAGTGCCGCCTACAATGAGCAGTTCTTC. This codes for CSAAYNEQFF.

The chain carries TRBV13 and TRBJ2-3, with 11 bases matching TRBD2. The junction had 10 bases not matched to a gene; V was cut back by 5 bases and J by 6 bases. The CDR3 covers 16 residues. Per germline, CDR1 PRHDT and CDR2 FYEKMQ (reference sequence). For the CDR3, the DNA is TGTGCCAGCAGCCCCGAGGGTAGCGGGAGGGCCGATACGCAGTATTTT. This codes for CASSPEGSGRADTQYF.

This clonotype was observed once. J is TRBJ2-1 and V is TRBV7-9, with 12 bases fitting TRBD2. Trimming at V came to 5 bases and at J to 11 bases, leaving 4 bases not matched to a gene. This CDR3 spans 13 amino acids. Germline V CDR1 and CDR2: SEHNR, FQNEAQ (reference sequence). The CDR3 reads CASSVGLAGQQFF. CDR3 bases: TGTGCCAGCAGCGTCGGACTAGCGGGGCAGCAGTTCTTC.

The chain has TRBV7-9 and TRBJ2-5; no clear D. With 4 bases removed from V and 1 base from J, the gap between germline ends came to 16 bases. CDR3 length equals 16 residues. The germline V gene has CDR1 SEHNR and CDR2 FQNEAQ (reference sequence). The CDR3 sequence: CASSSQGGDPQETQYF. CDR3 DNA sequence: TGTGCCAGCAGCTCCCAAGGTGGAGACCCCCAAGAGACCCAGTACTTC.

The sample holds a few counts of this clonotype. The rearrangement links TRBV20-1 to TRBJ2-5; D not resolved. Germline V gene data show CDR1 as DFQATT and CDR2 as SNEGSKA (reference sequence). CDR3 length: 14 residues. Trimming took 0 bases from V and 5 from J, leaving 13 bases between them. CDR3 loop: CSARDRAAVETQYF. The CDR3 coding sequence is TGCAGTGCTAGAGATAGGGCGGCGGTTGAGACCCAGTACTTC.

The chain carries TRBV20-1 and TRBJ2-7; 8 bases map to TRBD2. V was clipped by 3 bases and J by 2 bases; unmatched bases: 6. Per germline, CDR1 DFQATT and CDR2 SNEGSKA (reference sequence). The CDR3 loop spans 14 amino acids. CDR3 residues: CSASLKAGAYEQYF. The CDR3 nucleotides are TGCAGTGCTAGCCTGAAAGCGGGGGCCTACGAGCAGTACTTC.

In its sample, this clonotype was seen a few times. This chain links TRBV20-1 with TRBJ1-1; D not certain. The CDR3 is made up of 13 amino acids. From germline, CDR1 is DFQATT and CDR2 SNEGSKA (reference sequence). Trimming removed 0 bases at V and 1 base at J, with 6 bases between. The CDR3 region has the DNA TGCAGTGCTAGAGATCCGGGGAACACTGAAGCTTTCTTT. It encodes CSARDPGNTEAFF.